A single sample gave rise to the 16 T cell receptor beta chains below, sequenced in a study of blood T cell repertoires in COVID-19. Produced via immunoSEQ multiplex PCR; TCRdb's table is partial and in-frame only. The profile shows 150,000 to 200,000 clones, roughly 80% of them singletons. The sequencing input was peripheral blood. These receptors all stem from a woman in her 70s with COVID-19, enrolled during active disease.

Concerning this clone itself: The same CDR3 also results from other DNA sequences found in this sample. The J gene is TRBJ1-1, the V gene TRBV18; tentatively, D is TRBD1 (5 bases). Trimming shortened V by 5 bases and J by 1 base, and 8 bases separated the two germline ends. CDR3 size: 13 residues. The germline CDR1 and CDR2 sequences are KGHSH and LQKENI. CDR3 bases: TGTGCCAGCTCAGGGCAGGGGAACACTGAAGCTTTCTTT. Amino acid sequence: CASSGQGNTEAFF. Combining the CDR3 with reference TRBV18 and TRBJ1-1 gives the whole variable domain NAGVMQNPRHLVRRRGQEARLRCSPMKGHSHVYWYRQLPEEGLKFMVYLQKENIIDESGMPKERFSAEFPKEGPSILRIQQVVRGDSAAYFCASSGQGNTEAFFGQGTRLTVV.

The gene calls are TRBV5-1 and TRBJ2-2, with D perhaps TRBD1 (6 bases). CDR3 size: 15 residues. V was trimmed by 4 bases and J by 1 base, leaving 11 bases between them. Germline assignment: CDR1 SGHRS and CDR2 YFSETQ. The chain's CDR3 is CASSGNRVNTGELFF. The CDR3 DNA follows: TGCGCCAGCAGCGGAAACAGGGTGAACACCGGGGAGCTGTTTTTT.

J is TRBJ2-7 and V is TRBV6-5; 9 bases match TRBD1. J lost 3 bases, V lost 6 bases, and 9 bases had no gene match. The germline gives CDR1 MNHEY, CDR2 SVGAGI. This CDR3 has 15 amino acids. The CDR3 loop reads CASRGQGFSLYEQYV. CDR3 DNA sequence: TGTGCCAGCAGGGGACAGGGTTTTTCCCTCTACGAGCAGTACGTC.

J is TRBJ1-6 and V is TRBV4-1; 7 bases are shared with TRBD1. This CDR3 has 16 residues. The germline V gene encodes CDR1 MGHRA and CDR2 YSYEKL. V dropped 0 bases and J dropped 10; count of bases not matched to a gene: 9. The CDR3 loop reads CASSQEFLTGRSPLHF. The CDR3 nucleotides read TGCGCCAGCAGCCAAGAGTTTTTGACAGGGAGGTCACCCCTCCACTTT.

CDR3 DNA: TGTGCCAGCCATGCACAGGGAATCGGCGCTTTCTTT. This translates into CASHAQGIGAFF. This sequence joins TRBV28 and TRBJ1-1; possibly TRBD1 for D (6 bases). This CDR3 region has 12 residues. V lost 8 bases and J 11 bases, leaving 18 bases between the germline ends. Germline V gene sequence: CDR1 MDHEN, CDR2 SYDVKM.

The chain is built from TRBV7-8 and TRBJ1-1, with TRBD1 identical over 8 bases. Looked up from germline, CDR1 is SGHVS and CDR2 is FQNEAQ. J was trimmed by 3 bases and V by 3 bases; bases with no gene match: 6. The CDR3 is 15 residues long. CDR3 protein: CASSLQPGGDTEAFF. As DNA, the CDR3 is TGTGCCAGCAGCTTGCAACCAGGGGGCGACACTGAAGCTTTCTTT.

The count of this clone is one. This chain links TRBV19 with TRBJ1-3; D perhaps matches TRBD1 (5 bases). Germline lookup yields CDR1 LNHDA and CDR2 SQIVND (reference sequence). The V and J ends lost 5 bases and 0 bases respectively, with 14 bases between them. This CDR3 region has 16 residues. The CDR3 here is CASSLGHPSSGNTIYF. The CDR3, as DNA: TGTGCCAGTAGTCTCGGACACCCGAGCTCTGGAAACACCATATATTTT.

The chain links TRBV24-1 to TRBJ2-1; a possible D gene is TRBD2 (6 bases). Germline V gene data show CDR1 as KGHDR and CDR2 as SFDVKD. V dropped 9 bases and J dropped 4 bases, with 9 bases sitting between them. CDR3 length: 12 residues. The CDR3 region has the DNA TGTGCCACCGGGCGGGGTTACAATGAGCAGTTCTTC. Its protein is CATGRGYNEQFF.

This clone has a single count. The chain combines TRBV5-1 with TRBJ1-5; the match to TRBD1 covers 7 bases. Germline CDR1 and CDR2: SGHRS and YFSETQ. The CDR3 is 14 residues long. After removal of 4 bases from V and 1 base from J, the junction contained 2 bases not matched to a gene. The chain's CDR3 is CASSTGDSNQPQHF. For the CDR3, the DNA is TGCGCCAGCAGCACAGGGGACAGCAATCAGCCCCAGCATTTT.

The genes are TRBV28 and TRBJ1-1; D is possibly TRBD1 (6 bases). V gave up 5 bases and J gave up 5 bases, with 12 bases separating them. The V gene's germline CDR1 is MDHEN and CDR2 SYDVKM. The CDR3 runs 13 residues. CDR3 residues: CASSLRTETEAFF. CDR3 nucleotide sequence: TGTGCCAGCAGTCTCCGGACAGAAACTGAAGCTTTCTTT.

This clone was counted a few times. The chain joins TRBV15 to TRBJ2-5; D gene uncertain. Trimming left V 0 bases short and J 3 bases short, with 8 bases between. The CDR3 is made up of 14 amino acids. Germline V lookup: CDR1 LNHNV, CDR2 YYDKDF (reference sequence). For the CDR3, the DNA is TGTGCCACCAGCAGAGATAGATCGGAAGAGACCCAGTACTTC. Amino acid sequence: CATSRDRSEETQYF.

This clone was counted a few times. J is TRBJ2-1 and V is TRBV7-2; D might be TRBD2 (6 bases). Germline assignment: CDR1 SGHTA and CDR2 FQGNSA. This CDR3 region has 13 residues. The V and J ends lost 7 bases and 7 bases respectively, with 14 bases between them. The CDR3 bases are TGTGCCAGCACCCTGACTAGGGGTAATGAGCAGTTCTTC. Translation: CASTLTRGNEQFF. Looking up the rest from reference TRBV7-2 and TRBJ2-1 gives the full variable domain: GAGVSQSPSNKVTEKGKDVELRCDPISGHTALYWYRQSLGQGLEFLIYFQGNSAPDKSGLPSDRFSAERTGGSVSTLTIQRTQQEDSAVYLCASTLTRGNEQFFGPGTRLTVL.

V usage is TRBV30 and J usage is TRBJ1-2; TRBD1 matches 7 bases. V trimming: 1 base; J trimming: 0 bases; junction bases outside the gene matches: 5. This CDR3 region has 15 residues. Germline V gene data show CDR1 as GTSNPN and CDR2 as SVGIG (reference sequence). DNA for the CDR3: TGTGCCTGGAGTGCGGGGACAGATACTAACTATGGCTACACCTTC. This encodes CAWSAGTDTNYGYTF. The full variable domain, with the rest looked up from reference TRBV30 and TRBJ1-2, is SQTIHQWPATLVQPVGSPLSLECTVEGTSNPNLYWYRQAAGRGLQLLFYSVGIGQISSEVPQNLSASRPQDRQFILSSKKLLLSDSGFYLCAWSAGTDTNYGYTFGSGTRLTVV.

In this sample, this clone turned up once. The chain carries TRBV28 and TRBJ2-7; D remains unclear. Trimming took 5 bases from V and 1 from J, leaving 6 bases between them. In germline, CDR1 is MDHEN, CDR2 SYDVKM. The CDR3 is made up of 12 amino acids. CDR3 sequence reads: CASSGRSYEQYF. For the CDR3, the DNA is TGTGCCAGCAGTGGTCGGTCCTACGAGCAGTACTTC.

V is TRBV20-1 and J is TRBJ2-3; a possible D gene is TRBD2 (5 bases). Germline V CDR1 and CDR2: DFQATT, SNEGSKA (reference sequence). This CDR3 comprises 15 residues. Trimming left V 3 bases short and J 2 bases short, with 15 bases between. The CDR3, as DNA: TGCAGTGCTAGTCGAGCGGAAACTTACACAGATACGCAGTATTTT. Amino acids: CSASRAETYTDTQYF.

CDR3 DNA: TGTGCCAGCTCCATCGGGTCCTCCTACAATGAGCAGTTCTTC. Translating it yields CASSIGSSYNEQFF. The rearrangement uses TRBV18 and TRBJ2-1; D gene uncertain. V lost 6 bases to trimming and J lost 0 bases, with 9 bases between them. This CDR3 comprises 14 residues. Germline CDR1 is KGHSH and CDR2 is LQKENI.